This entry lists 25 T cell receptor beta chains sequenced from one sample in a study of shared clonotypes between healthy human individuals. Repertoires were generated with immunoSEQ multiplex PCR, while TCRdb's copy carries only in-frame clones and drops some. The table has approximately 2,000,000 clones, approximately 92% seen once. CD45RO-negative, CCR7-selected cells formed the naive CD8 fraction, which excluded terminally differentiated effector memory CD45RA+ cells. The sample comprised naive CD8+ T cells from PBMCs. These receptors all come from a man younger than 35 in good health. Some clones in this sample may be carry-over from other donors' samples.

CDR3 coding DNA: TGTGCCACAGGACCCTCCTACGAGCAGTACTTC. This codes for CATGPSYEQYF. The rearrangement uses TRBV19 and TRBJ2-7; D ambiguous. V was shortened by 10 bases and J by 0 bases, with 7 bases between the two germline ends. CDR3 size: 11 residues. Germline CDR1 is LNHDA and CDR2 is SQIVND (reference sequence).

This chain links TRBV13 with TRBJ1-1, with a tentative D call TRBD1 (5 bases). The V gene lost 5 bases and the J gene lost 0 bases, with 22 bases spanning the gap. CDR1 and CDR2 (germline): PRHDT, FYEKMQ (reference sequence). This CDR3 is built from 18 residues. This CDR3 is CASSPPQGITSMNTEAFF. In nucleotides, the CDR3 is TGTGCCAGCAGCCCCCCTCAGGGTATTACGTCCATGAACACTGAAGCTTTCTTT.

The V and J genes are TRBV30 and TRBJ2-3; 16 bases match TRBD2. The CDR3 length is 17 residues. CDR1 GTSNPN and CDR2 SVGIG come from the germline V gene (reference sequence). Trimming cost V 1 base and J 6 bases; bases outside gene matches: 7. CDR3: CAWSGFGTSGRADTQYF. The CDR3 coding sequence is TGTGCCTGGAGTGGGTTCGGGACTAGCGGGAGGGCGGATACGCAGTATTTT.

The CDR3 spells CASSQDPGRGLGTQYF. DNA of the CDR3: TGCGCCAGCAGCCAAGACCCCGGGAGGGGGCTGGGTACGCAGTATTTT. The chain joins TRBV4-1 to TRBJ2-3, with D tentatively TRBD2 (8 bases). The CDR3 has 16 amino acids. V lost 0 bases and J 8 bases, leaving 18 bases between the germline ends. Germline V gene data show CDR1 as MGHRA and CDR2 as YSYEKL.

The rearrangement joins TRBV29-1 to TRBJ2-1; TRBD2 is a possible D gene (6 bases). V was cut by 5 bases and J by 4 bases, with 12 bases left in between. CDR1 and CDR2 (germline): SQVTM, ANQGSEA. CDR3 length equals 13 residues. This CDR3 reads CSVRSGLYNEQFF. In nucleotides, the CDR3 is TGCAGCGTTCGGAGCGGGTTATACAATGAGCAGTTCTTC.

In this sample, this clone turned up once. The rearrangement uses TRBV9 and TRBJ2-7; 11 bases fit TRBD1. The ends lost 3 bases at V and 6 bases at J; junction bases unmatched: 11. The CDR3 sequence is 16 residues long. CDR1 is SGDLS and CDR2 is YYNGEE in the germline V gene. The CDR3 here is CASSDGQGAYYGEQYF. In DNA, the CDR3 is TGTGCCAGCAGCGATGGACAGGGGGCGTATTATGGCGAGCAGTACTTC.

This rearrangement joins TRBV19 to TRBJ1-1; D gene ambiguous. The V end lost 1 base, the J end lost 2 bases, and 11 bases lay between the germline ends. This CDR3 is 15 amino acids long. CDR1 is LNHDA and CDR2 is SQIVND in the germline V gene (reference sequence). CDR3 sequence: CASSIGITRNTEAFF. The CDR3 DNA reads as TGTGCCAGTAGTATAGGAATAACAAGAAACACTGAAGCTTTCTTT.

With regard to this clone: Other DNA sequences of this sample code for an identical CDR3. The chain employs TRBV27 and TRBJ2-3, with 10 positions matching TRBD1. The trim removed 3 bases at V and 1 base at J, leaving 1 base unmatched. The CDR3 runs 15 residues. CDR1 is MNHEY, CDR2 SMNVEV, per germline (reference sequence). The DNA for the CDR3 is TGTGCCAGCAGTTTTGGGACAGGGGGCACAGATACGCAGTATTTT. Encoded protein: CASSFGTGGTDTQYF.

Only one count was recorded for this clone. The CDR3 spells CSVAEGAVSGELFF. Here the CDR3 DNA reads TGCAGCGTTGCAGAGGGGGCGGTTAGCGGGGAGCTGTTTTTT. The V call is TRBV29-1, the J call TRBJ2-2, with 7 bases aligning to TRBD1. The germline V gene has CDR1 SQVTM and CDR2 ANQGSEA. Trimming cost V 4 bases and J 7 bases; bases outside gene matches: 9. The CDR3 is made up of 14 amino acids.

The chain carries TRBV5-1 and TRBJ2-7; 10 positions agree with TRBD2. The CDR3 length is 18 residues. Germline-derived CDR1 and CDR2 are SGHRS and YFSETQ. V shed 0 bases and J 5 bases; nucleotides not matched to a gene: 14. The CDR3 nucleotides read TGCGCCAGCAGCTTGGCTCCTAGCGGGAGTGGGCTAGTGGACGAGCAGTACTTC. Translating gives CASSLAPSGSGLVDEQYF.

Regarding this clone: This same CDR3 is encoded by further DNA sequences in the sample. The chain links TRBV7-9 to TRBJ2-7, with D tentatively TRBD1 (6 bases). CDR3 length: 12 amino acids. With 3 bases removed from V and 4 bases from J, the gap between germline ends came to 7 bases. Germline CDR1 reads SEHNR; CDR2 reads FQNEAQ (reference sequence). The chain's CDR3 is CASSLQGYEQYF. The CDR3 DNA is TGTGCCAGCAGCTTGCAGGGGTACGAGCAGTACTTC.

The rearrangement links TRBV28 to TRBJ2-1; TRBD1 aligns across 9 bases. This CDR3 is built from 13 residues. The V and J ends lost 7 bases and 6 bases, in that order; junction bases with no gene match: 4. Germline V CDR1 and CDR2: MDHEN, SYDVKM. The CDR3 nucleotides read TGTGCCAGCAAGCAACAGGGGGCCAATGAGCAGTTCTTC. This sequence encodes CASKQQGANEQFF.

This chain links TRBV10-3 with TRBJ2-7; D tentatively reads TRBD1 or TRBD2 (5 bases each). V was cut by 5 bases and J by 2 bases, with 13 bases left in between. The CDR3 loop spans 14 amino acids. Germline V gives CDR1 ENHRY, CDR2 SYGVKD. CDR3: CAISTRDGTYEQYF. CDR3 coding DNA: TGTGCCATCAGTACCCGGGACGGGACCTACGAGCAGTACTTC.

The V call is TRBV7-2, the J call TRBJ2-7; the D gene is possibly TRBD1 (6 bases). Germline lookup yields CDR1 SGHTA and CDR2 FQGNSA. Trimming pared 2 bases from V and 3 bases from J, leaving 11 bases between. The CDR3 runs to 14 residues. DNA of the CDR3: TGTGCCAGCAGCTTAACCCGGACAGTCTACGAGCAGTACTTC. Translation: CASSLTRTVYEQYF.

This clone showed up just once. This specimen includes other DNA sequences encoding the same CDR3. In nucleotides, the CDR3 is TGTGCCAGCAGCGTAGGGCGGGGGCCCACTGAAGCTTTCTTT. This encodes CASSVGRGPTEAFF. The chain carries TRBV9 and TRBJ1-1; D perhaps matches TRBD1 (6 bases). Per germline, CDR1 SGDLS and CDR2 YYNGEE. This CDR3 has 14 residues. Trimming cost V 0 bases and J 4 bases, with 10 bases left between them.

The sample holds a few counts of this clone. CDR3 nucleotide sequence: TGCAGCGTTCTTACCTTGACGGGTGAGCCCCAGCATTTT. Amino acid sequence: CSVLTLTGEPQHF. The J gene is TRBJ1-5, the V gene TRBV29-1; D uncertain. The CDR3 loop spans 13 amino acids. V lost 5 bases, J lost 8 bases, and 16 bases lay in between. Germline CDR1 and CDR2: SQVTM and ANQGSEA.

The V gene is TRBV13, the J gene TRBJ2-1; a weak D match, TRBD2 (6 bases). The CDR3 runs to 12 residues. Per germline, CDR1 PRHDT and CDR2 FYEKMQ (reference sequence). V gave up 4 bases and J gave up 10 bases, with 11 bases separating them. Written as DNA, the CDR3 is TGTGCCAGCAGCTCGGGGGAAGGCGAGCAGTTCTTC. Its protein product is CASSSGEGEQFF.

The V and J genes are TRBV9 and TRBJ2-3; the D gene could be TRBD1 or TRBD2 (5 bases each). The CDR3 extends over 13 amino acids. The V end was cut by 3 bases, the J end by 9 bases, with 14 bases between. In germline, CDR1 is SGDLS, CDR2 YYNGEE. This chain's CDR3 is CASSGLARDTQYF. The CDR3, as DNA: TGTGCCAGCAGCGGTCTCGCCCGGGACACGCAGTATTTT. The variable domain in full, with the rest retrieved from reference TRBV9 and TRBJ2-3, is DSGVTQTPKHLITATGQRVTLRCSPRSGDLSVYWYQQSLDQGLQFLIQYYNGEERAKGNILERFSAQQFPDLHSELNLSSLELGDSALYFCASSGLARDTQYFGPGTRLTVL.

The J gene is TRBJ2-7, the V gene TRBV10-2, with a tentative D call TRBD1 (5 bases). V lost 7 bases and J 3 bases, leaving 7 bases between the germline ends. The CDR3 consists of 11 residues. Per germline, CDR1 WSHSY and CDR2 SAAADI. CDR3 in DNA: TGCGCCAGCACCGACAGCTACGAGCAGTACTTC. Its protein product is CASTDSYEQYF.

This clone was counted a few times. This chain links TRBV28 with TRBJ1-1, with a possible D match to TRBD1 (5 bases). Trimming removed 7 bases from V and 1 base from J, with 10 bases in between. From germline, CDR1 is MDHEN and CDR2 SYDVKM. This CDR3 is 13 amino acids long. The CDR3 here is CASTQGPNTEAFF. CDR3 nucleotides: TGTGCCAGCACTCAGGGACCGAACACTGAAGCTTTCTTT.

The CDR3 is CASSGRDRGLETQYF. The CDR3 DNA reads as TGTGCCAGCAGCGGAAGGGACAGGGGGCTGGAGACCCAGTACTTC. The chain carries TRBV9 and TRBJ2-5, with 12 bases aligning to TRBD1. CDR3 length: 15 amino acids. CDR1 SGDLS and CDR2 YYNGEE come from the germline V gene. V was pared by 3 bases and J by 5 bases, with 5 bases of the junction left unmatched.

Of note for this clone: Other DNA sequences from this sample encode an identical CDR3 as well. The V and J genes are TRBV11-2 and TRBJ2-7; D gene unclear. This CDR3 region has 12 residues. Trimming left V 5 bases short and J 0 bases short, with 5 bases between. Germline V CDR1 and CDR2: SGHAT, FQNNGV. The DNA of the CDR3 is TGTGCCAGCAGCCCCAGCTCCTACGAGCAGTACTTC. Amino acid sequence: CASSPSSYEQYF.

The chain employs TRBV5-4 and TRBJ1-2, with D maybe TRBD1 (5 bases). Germline V lookup: CDR1 SGHNT, CDR2 YYREEE (reference sequence). The V end was cut by 4 bases, the J end by 8 bases, with 15 bases between. This CDR3 is built from 13 residues. Here the CDR3 reads CASSRVGDWGYTF. CDR3 DNA: TGTGCCAGCAGCAGAGTGGGGGATTGGGGCTACACCTTC. The full variable domain, in which reference TRBV5-4 and TRBJ1-2 provide the parts outside the CDR3, is ETGVTQSPTHLIKTRGQQVTLRCSSQSGHNTVSWYQQALGQGPQFIFQYYREEENGRGNFPPRFSGLQFPNYSSELNVNALELDDSALYLCASSRVGDWGYTFGSGTRLTVV.

This rearrangement joins TRBV7-9 to TRBJ2-2, with 8 bases identical to TRBD1. This CDR3 is 17 amino acids long. The germline gives CDR1 SEHNR, CDR2 FQNEAQ (reference sequence). Trimming removed 5 bases from V and 3 bases from J; junction bases left unmatched: 11. The CDR3, as DNA: TGTGCCAGCAGCCTATTAAGGACAGGGAGTGACACCGGGGAGCTGTTTTTT. It codes for CASSLLRTGSDTGELFF.

The rearrangement links TRBV27 to TRBJ2-5; D unclear. The V and J ends lost 6 bases and 5 bases respectively, with 7 bases between them. This CDR3 has 11 residues. CDR1 is MNHEY, CDR2 SMNVEV, per germline (reference sequence). CDR3 DNA sequence: TGTGCCAGCAGAGGATTCGAGACCCAGTACTTC. This encodes CASRGFETQYF.